Listed here are 28 T cell receptor beta chains from one sample, sequenced in a study of a mutant IDH1 vaccine in newly diagnosed glioma. Antigens for these TCRs are unknown. Generated by immunoSEQ multiplex PCR, the TCRdb table keeps only in-frame clones and is missing some. In the table there are more than 55,000 clones, around 84% of which are singletons. Time point in this sample: week 35, safety follow-up. The investigators gave 300 ug of mutant IDH1 20-mer peptide in each vaccine dose, together with topical imiquimod. The specimen comprised PBMCs, sampled from a glioma patient whose treatment included an IDH1 peptide vaccine. The origin of the receptors is a man aged 25-45 years with glioma.

The chain uses TRBV19 and TRBJ1-2; 8 bases fit TRBD1. The germline gives CDR1 LNHDA, CDR2 SQIVND (reference sequence). Germline trimming cut 3 bases from V and 6 bases from J; bases unmatched to any gene: 9. The CDR3 extends over 15 amino acids. CDR3 loop: CASSMTGAGKNGYTF. The CDR3 DNA follows: TGTGCCAGTAGTATGACAGGGGCCGGAAAGAATGGCTACACCTTC.

V and J are TRBV10-2 and TRBJ2-3; no firm D call. V gave up 7 bases and J gave up 0 bases, with 11 bases separating them. The length of the CDR3 is 14 residues. Germline CDR1 is WSHSY and CDR2 is SAAADI. As DNA, the CDR3 is TGCGCCAGCACCATGACGATTAGCACAGATACGCAGTATTTT. As protein: CASTMTISTDTQYF.

This clone was seen more than once but under ten times. This chain links TRBV7-6 with TRBJ1-1, with a possible D match to TRBD1 (5 bases). Trimming took off 5 bases at V and 1 base at J, with 17 bases between the two ends. CDR1 SGHVS and CDR2 FNYEAQ come from the germline V gene. This CDR3 has 16 residues. Here the CDR3 DNA reads TGTGCCAGCAGCATCAGCAGTCCAGGGCGGAACACTGAAGCTTTCTTT. Protein: CASSISSPGRNTEAFF.

The J gene is TRBJ2-3, the V gene TRBV13, with TRBD1 identical over 8 bases. CDR3 length: 17 residues. Germline CDR1 is PRHDT and CDR2 is FYEKMQ (reference sequence). With 4 bases clipped from V and 2 bases from J, the junction kept 11 bases outside the gene matches. This CDR3 is CASSWLKTGGYTDTQYF. The DNA of the CDR3 is TGTGCCAGCAGCTGGCTCAAAACAGGGGGTTACACAGATACGCAGTATTTT.

The chain combines TRBV4-1 with TRBJ1-3, with 9 bases fitting TRBD1. The CDR3 spans 18 residues. The V gene end was trimmed by 4 bases and the J gene end by 2 bases; junction bases not matched to a gene: 12. Germline V CDR1 and CDR2: MGHRA, YSYEKL. The CDR3 coding sequence is TGCGCCAGCAGCCCCGAGGACAGGGGACGAATTCCTGGAAACACCATATATTTT. Translated: CASSPEDRGRIPGNTIYF.

This sequence joins TRBV11-2 and TRBJ1-2, with TRBD1 as a possible D gene (5 bases). V was trimmed by 1 base and J by 6 bases, leaving 9 bases between them. In germline, CDR1 is SGHAT, CDR2 FQNNGV. This CDR3 spans 13 amino acids. CDR3 loop: CASSLGRVNGYTF. The CDR3 DNA is TGTGCCAGCAGCTTAGGCAGGGTCAATGGCTACACCTTC.

This clone came up a few times. V and J are TRBV5-4 and TRBJ1-2, with D possibly being TRBD1 (5 bases). CDR1 and CDR2 from the germline V gene are SGHNT and YYREEE (reference sequence). The CDR3 is made up of 14 amino acids. V lost 1 base and J lost 7, with 14 bases in between. CDR3: CASSLLQGSAGYTF. The DNA of the CDR3 is TGTGCCAGCAGCTTGCTGCAGGGTTCAGCTGGCTACACCTTC.

The count of this clone is one. V and J are TRBV15 and TRBJ2-7, with 7 bases that match TRBD1. CDR3 length: 15 amino acids. Trimming removed 0 bases from V and 1 base from J; junction bases left unmatched: 3. The germline CDR1 and CDR2 sequences are LNHNV and YYDKDF (reference sequence). CDR3 DNA sequence: TGTGCCACCAGCAGAGATACAGGGGTGTCCTACGAGCAGTACTTC. It encodes CATSRDTGVSYEQYF.

The chain uses TRBV28 and TRBJ1-3, with unresolved D. The CDR3 contains 16 residues. Germline V CDR1 and CDR2: MDHEN, SYDVKM. V was pared by 2 bases and J by 3 bases, with 14 bases between. The CDR3 protein is CASSLKGLGIGNTIYF. In DNA, the CDR3 is TGTGCCAGCAGTTTAAAAGGCCTGGGTATTGGAAACACCATATATTTT.

V is TRBV19 and J is TRBJ1-3; 7 positions agree with TRBD1. V shed 5 bases and J 4 bases; nucleotides not matched to a gene: 8. In germline, CDR1 is LNHDA, CDR2 SQIVND (reference sequence). This CDR3 has 15 residues. The CDR3 spells CASSFDRAIGNTIYF. DNA of the CDR3: TGTGCCAGTAGTTTCGACAGGGCAATCGGAAACACCATATATTTT.

CDR3: CATSSGTSGGQETQYF. DNA of the CDR3: TGTGCCACCAGCAGTGGGACTAGCGGGGGGCAAGAGACCCAGTACTTC. The chain couples TRBV15 to TRBJ2-5; 15 bases map to TRBD2. This CDR3 region has 16 residues. Germline loops: CDR1 LNHNV, CDR2 YYDKDF (reference sequence). With V trimmed by 3 bases and J by 2 bases, 1 base remained unmatched.

The rearrangement links TRBV18 to TRBJ1-5; D is undetermined. Trimming removed 2 bases from V and 1 base from J, with 9 bases in between. CDR3 size: 15 residues. Germline CDR1 reads KGHSH; CDR2 reads LQKENI. The chain's CDR3 is CASSPSQISNQPQHF. The CDR3 coding sequence is TGTGCCAGCTCACCAAGTCAGATCAGCAATCAGCCCCAGCATTTT.

V is TRBV10-3 and J is TRBJ2-7; perhaps TRBD2 as D (5 bases). Germline V CDR1 and CDR2: ENHRY, SYGVKD. V lost 2 bases, J lost 0 bases, and 11 bases lay in between. CDR3 length equals 15 residues. The CDR3 DNA follows: TGTGCCATCAGTGAGGGACTCCAATACTCCTACGAGCAGTACTTC. It codes for CAISEGLQYSYEQYF.

This clone was found a few times. The CDR3: CAWSLEGYTEAFF. As DNA, the CDR3 is TGTGCCTGGAGTTTGGAGGGATACACTGAAGCTTTCTTT. The chain couples TRBV30 to TRBJ1-1; the D is unclear. Germline V gives CDR1 GTSNPN, CDR2 SVGIG (reference sequence). The CDR3 is 13 amino acids. Trimming stripped 2 bases from V and 3 bases from J, with 10 bases between.

V usage is TRBV12-5 and J usage is TRBJ1-1; D not certain. V gave up 1 base and J gave up 7 bases, with 13 bases separating them. The CDR3 loop spans 14 amino acids. Germline V gene lookup returns CDR1 LGHNT and CDR2 FRNRAP. CDR3 sequence reads: CASGLGPDSSEAFF. Here the CDR3 DNA reads TGTGCTAGTGGTTTGGGTCCGGATTCCAGTGAAGCTTTCTTT. The full variable domain, completed using reference TRBV12-5 and TRBJ1-1, is DARVTQTPRHKVTEMGQEVTMRCQPILGHNTVFWYRQTMMQGLELLAYFRNRAPLDDSGMPKDRFSAEMPDATLATLKIQPSEPRDSAVYFCASGLGPDSSEAFFGQGTRLTVV.

The chain couples TRBV6-1 to TRBJ2-3; 15 bases agree with TRBD2. The CDR3 loop spans 15 amino acids. Germline CDR1 MNHNS, CDR2 SASEGT. Trimming took 7 bases from V and 7 from J; bases not matched to a gene: 6. The CDR3 is CASKRTSGGAYTQYF. The CDR3 DNA sequence: TGTGCCAGCAAAAGGACTAGCGGGGGGGCGTATACGCAGTATTTT.

The V and J genes are TRBV5-1 and TRBJ1-1; no reliable D call. The ends were cut back, 0 bases at V and 0 bases at J, with 6 bases in the middle. This CDR3 spans 14 amino acids. Germline lookup yields CDR1 SGHRS and CDR2 YFSETQ. The CDR3 is CASSLGYVNTEAFF. Written as DNA, the CDR3 is TGCGCCAGCAGCTTGGGGTATGTGAACACTGAAGCTTTCTTT.

J is TRBJ2-2 and V is TRBV7-8, with 7 nucleotides matching TRBD2. Germline V gives CDR1 SGHVS, CDR2 FQNEAQ. After removal of 3 bases from V and 4 bases from J, the junction contained 8 bases not matched to a gene. CDR3 size: 16 residues. Here the CDR3 DNA reads TGTGCCAGCAGCTTCCTTGAGGGAGGGATCACCGGGGAGCTGTTTTTT. It yields the protein CASSFLEGGITGELFF. Together with reference TRBV7-8 and TRBJ2-2, the CDR3 gives the full variable domain: GAGVSQSPRYKVAKRGQDVALRCDPISGHVSLFWYQQALGQGPEFLTYFQNEAQLDKSGLPSDRFFAERPEGSVSTLKIQRTQQEDSAVYLCASSFLEGGITGELFFGEGSRLTVL.

The rearrangement links TRBV20-1 to TRBJ1-4; D is unresolved. The CDR3 sequence is 11 residues long. V gave up 0 bases and J gave up 14 bases, with 10 bases separating them. The germline CDR1 and CDR2 sequences are DFQATT and SNEGSKA (reference sequence). As DNA, the CDR3 is TGCAGTGCTAGAGAAGGAGGCTTCCTGTTTTTT. Amino acids: CSAREGGFLFF.

The chain recombines TRBV18 with TRBJ1-1; D gene ambiguous. V was pared by 3 bases and J by 2 bases, with 10 bases between. This CDR3 has 14 amino acids. In germline, CDR1 is KGHSH, CDR2 LQKENI. This CDR3 reads CASSPIKVNTEAFF. CDR3 sequence (DNA): TGTGCCAGCTCACCCATCAAGGTCAACACTGAAGCTTTCTTT.

The rearrangement joins TRBV2 to TRBJ2-7; D is perhaps TRBD1 (5 bases). The germline V gene has CDR1 SNHLY and CDR2 FYNNEI. The CDR3 runs 12 residues. V was cut by 7 bases and J by 2 bases, with 9 bases left in between. Here the CDR3 reads CASKGEAYEQYF. CDR3 nucleotides: TGTGCCAGCAAAGGGGAAGCCTACGAGCAGTACTTC.

V usage is TRBV5-6 and J usage is TRBJ1-5; the match to TRBD1 covers 12 bases. The germline V gene has CDR1 SGHDT and CDR2 YYEEEE. The length of the CDR3 is 16 residues. Losses at the gene ends were 4 bases for V and 4 bases for J; bases not matched to a gene: 6. The CDR3 sequence: CASSTRDRGPNQPQHF. Written as DNA, the CDR3 is TGTGCCAGCAGCACCCGGGACAGGGGGCCGAATCAGCCCCAGCATTTT.

This clone was recorded a few times. The J gene is TRBJ1-2, the V gene TRBV4-1, with D unresolved. The CDR3 contains 14 residues. The V and J ends lost 1 base and 4 bases respectively, with 10 bases between them. Germline V gene sequence: CDR1 MGHRA, CDR2 YSYEKL. The CDR3 nucleotides read TGCGCCAGCAGCCAAGTAATGGGTTCCTATGGCTACACCTTC. This encodes CASSQVMGSYGYTF.

The chain couples TRBV29-1 to TRBJ2-5; TRBD2 matches 8 bases. The CDR3 spans 14 residues. V lost 6 bases, J lost 9 bases, and 15 bases stayed unmatched. The V gene's germline CDR1 is SQVTM and CDR2 ANQGSEA. The CDR3 sequence is CSVGDWVSGVAQYF. The DNA for the CDR3 is TGCAGCGTCGGGGACTGGGTTAGCGGGGTGGCCCAGTACTTC.

The J gene is TRBJ1-4, the V gene TRBV5-4; TRBD1 might be the D (6 bases). The CDR3 runs 16 residues. Germline values: CDR1 SGHNT, CDR2 YYREEE (reference sequence). Trimming removed 4 bases from V and 6 bases from J, with 19 bases in between. The CDR3 loop reads CASSGEEGGPYEKLFF. The CDR3 DNA is TGTGCCAGCAGCGGGGAGGAGGGGGGGCCGTATGAAAAACTGTTTTTT.

This clone has just a few counts. The genes are TRBV25-1 and TRBJ1-1; unclear D gene. The germline V gene has CDR1 MGHDK and CDR2 SYGVNS. The CDR3 loop spans 12 amino acids. The V gene lost 4 bases and the J gene lost 1 base, with 4 bases spanning the gap. The CDR3 spells CASSGQNTEAFF. The DNA of the CDR3 is TGTGCCAGCAGTGGACAGAACACTGAAGCTTTCTTT.

The rearrangement links TRBV25-1 to TRBJ2-7; perhaps TRBD1 as D (6 bases). Germline-derived CDR1 and CDR2 are MGHDK and SYGVNS. The V and J ends lost 3 bases and 2 bases respectively, with 14 bases between them. The CDR3 length is 15 residues. CDR3 coding DNA: TGTGCCAGCAGTGAGAACAGGGTACAAACCTACGAGCAGTACTTC. Translated, it gives CASSENRVQTYEQYF.

The rearrangement links TRBV5-1 to TRBJ1-4, with 9 bases that match TRBD1. The germline V gene encodes CDR1 SGHRS and CDR2 YFSETQ. After removal of 5 bases from V and 8 bases from J, the junction contained 7 bases not matched to a gene. CDR3 size: 14 residues. The DNA of the CDR3 is TGCGCCAGCAGGGCCGGGACAGGGACGGAAAAACTGTTTTTT. Amino acid sequence: CASRAGTGTEKLFF.